This T cell receptor (beta chain) is drawn from a study of shared clonotypes between healthy human individuals. Only in-frame clones appear in the TCRdb table, and some are missing; sequencing was by immunoSEQ multiplex PCR. The data hold hundreds of thousands of clones, with around three quarters observed a single time. The sequencing input was memory CD4+ T cells sorted from blood. As for subset: CD45RA-negative fraction. This clonotype originated in a woman under 40 in good health.

The CDR3 nucleotides read TGTGCCAGCAGAACACAGGAGGCAGATACGCAGTATTTT. Translation: CASRTQEADTQYF. The chain combines TRBV6-1 with TRBJ2-3; D assignment may be TRBD1 or TRBD2 (5 bases each). The CDR3 loop spans 13 amino acids. V dropped 6 bases and J dropped 4 bases, with 11 bases sitting between them. Germline V CDR1 and CDR2: MNHNS, SASEGT.